This TCR beta chain comes out of a study of blood T cell repertoires in COVID-19. The table lists this clone with a few counts. Original data processing: Estimated nucleated cell counts came from reference gene primer amplification. The method was immunoSEQ multiplex PCR; TCRdb's version includes in-frame clones alone and lacks a portion of them. That table is the source of V, J and clone size, and D and trimming were worked out from the DNA. The sample holds 270,000 or so clones, about 91% seen once. This CDR3 spans 16 amino acids. Germline V lookup: CDR1 SGHRS, CDR2 YFSETQ. The J segment lost 1 base and the V segment lost 0 bases, leaving 2 bases of the junction unmatched.

Specimen: peripheral blood. The TCR sequence derives from a woman aged 40 to 55 who had recovered from COVID-19. The chain combines TRBV5-1 with TRBJ2-5, with TRBD2 matching over 11 bases. CDR3 sequence reads: CASSLVTSGGQETQYF. The CDR3 DNA reads as TGCGCCAGCAGCTTGGTAACTAGCGGGGGCCAAGAGACCCAGTACTTC.